Below, 5 T cell receptor beta chains from the same sample are listed, as sequenced in a study of T cell responses to AZD1222 COVID-19 vaccine. Libraries were prepared by immunoSEQ multiplex PCR; TCRdb keeps only in-frame clonotypes and omits some of them. Among about 140,000 clones, roughly 92% were seen once, and the ten largest hold 5%. Material: peripheral blood, obtained on day 0 of AZD1222 vaccination. These receptors were taken from an adult in good health.

The chain recombines TRBV15 with TRBJ2-3; TRBD1 matches at 11 bases. CDR3 length: 16 amino acids. The trim removed 5 bases at V and 3 bases at J, leaving 7 bases unmatched. Germline lookup yields CDR1 LNHNV and CDR2 YYDKDF (reference sequence). The CDR3 spells CATSSPGTGGTDTQYF. The CDR3 nucleotides are TGTGCCACCAGCTCACCAGGGACAGGGGGAACAGATACGCAGTATTTT. Full variable domain (missing parts from reference TRBV15 and TRBJ2-3): DAMVIQNPRYQVTQFGKPVTLSCSQTLNHNVMYWYQQKSSQAPKLLFHYYDKDFNNEADTPDNFQSRRPNTSFCFLDIRSPGLGDTAMYLCATSSPGTGGTDTQYFGPGTRLTVL.

The V and J genes are TRBV7-8 and TRBJ2-7; tentatively, D is TRBD1 (6 bases). V was clipped by 5 bases and J by 4 bases, with 18 bases between them. This CDR3 is built from 15 residues. The germline gives CDR1 SGHVS, CDR2 FQNEAQ. The CDR3 sequence: CASSEEGTIAYEQYF. In DNA, the CDR3 is TGTGCCAGCAGCGAAGAGGGGACAATAGCTTACGAGCAGTACTTC.

This chain uses TRBV6-5 with TRBJ2-2; D is possibly TRBD1 or TRBD2 (7 bases each). The V gene lost 6 bases and the J gene lost 6 bases, with 17 bases spanning the gap. Germline-derived CDR1 and CDR2 are MNHEY and SVGAGI. The CDR3 contains 15 residues. The CDR3 nucleotides read TGTGCCAGCAGGTCCGGGGACAGCGGGGCCGGGGAGCTGTTTTTT. Its protein product is CASRSGDSGAGELFF.

J is TRBJ2-7 and V is TRBV6-6; 12 bases are a match to TRBD1. CDR1 is MNHNY and CDR2 is SVGAGI in the germline V gene (reference sequence). The CDR3 consists of 17 residues. The J segment lost 7 bases and the V segment lost 5 bases, leaving 15 bases of the junction unmatched. The DNA for the CDR3 is TGTGCCAGCAGTCGCCCTCTAATGGGACAGGGGGCGCGTGAGCAGTACTTC. Its translation is CASSRPLMGQGAREQYF.

The V call is TRBV4-1, the J call TRBJ1-2; D remains ambiguous. Germline V lookup: CDR1 MGHRA, CDR2 YSYEKL. Between the trimmed V and J ends, which lost 3 bases and 3 bases, there was a span of 8 bases. The CDR3 is 13 residues long. The CDR3 DNA reads TGCGCCAGCAGCCAGTCAGGAGACTATGGCTACACCTTC. Its protein product is CASSQSGDYGYTF.